This TCR beta chain was captured by sequencing in a study of T cell responses to AZD1222 COVID-19 vaccine. Note on this clone: Its antigen is not identified.

Second-dose recipients at about 4 or about 12 weeks were treated as one pooled group. Study observations and caveats: Once two AZD1222 doses were given, Spike-specific TCR breadth and depth went up. Unmutated variant regions are reportedly the target of nearly half of TCRs that are spike-specific.

Only in-frame clones appear in the TCRdb table, and some are missing; sequencing was by immunoSEQ multiplex PCR. The sample shows some 79,000 clones, about three quarters of them seen only once. The CDR3 totals 13 residues. Trimming pared 4 bases from V and 3 bases from J, leaving 8 bases between. From germline, CDR1 is SGHDN and CDR2 FVKESK. The chain combines TRBV14 with TRBJ2-3; D gene unclear. The sample consisted of peripheral blood, taken 28 days after the second AZD1222 dose. The TCR was taken from an adult who received the AZD1222 COVID-19 vaccine. The CDR3 loop reads CASSLLGTDTQYF. CDR3 DNA: TGTGCCAGCAGCCTCCTAGGTACAGATACGCAGTATTTT.